The next 26 T cell receptor beta chains were all read from a single sample in a study of neoadjuvant anti-PD-1 for oral cavity cancer. Data came from immunoSEQ multiplex PCR; TCRdb stores just in-frame clones and leaves some out. This sample yields about 9,500 clones, of which approximately 72% are seen a single time; 3.5% to 4.5% belongs to the top ten. The time point: after neoadjuvant nivolumab, at surgical resection. Here the sequenced sample was PBMCs, taken after nivolumab (anti-PD-1) treatment. These receptors originate from a person aged 35 to 85 with oral cavity squamous cell carcinoma.

The rearrangement joins TRBV4-1 to TRBJ2-5, with D possibly being TRBD1 (5 bases). Trimming stripped 1 base from V and 3 bases from J, with 12 bases between. The CDR3 extends over 15 amino acids. CDR1 and CDR2 (germline): MGHRA, YSYEKL. The DNA for the CDR3 is TGCGCCAGCAGCCAAGGACAGACACAAGAAGAGACCCAGTACTTC. It specifies CASSQGQTQEETQYF.

The rearrangement uses TRBV28 and TRBJ1-4; D not resolved. Trimming left V 7 bases short and J 5 bases short, with 8 bases between. Germline values: CDR1 MDHEN, CDR2 SYDVKM. The CDR3 spans 12 residues. The CDR3 DNA is TGTGCCAGCACACGGCAAAATGAAAAACTGTTTTTT. Translated: CASTRQNEKLFF.

This chain joins TRBV7-9 and TRBJ1-5, with D maybe TRBD1 (5 bases). Per germline, CDR1 SEHNR and CDR2 FQNEAQ (reference sequence). V gave up 7 bases and J gave up 11 bases, with 18 bases separating them. The length of the CDR3 is 13 residues. CDR3 sequence: CASIPPGGSTQHF. CDR3 DNA sequence: TGTGCCAGCATCCCCCCGGGGGGATCGACCCAGCATTTT.

This chain links TRBV29-1 with TRBJ1-1, with D tentatively TRBD1 (5 bases). CDR3 length equals 16 residues. The germline V and J ends were trimmed by 1 base and 1 base, with 16 bases remaining between them. Germline V gene data show CDR1 as SQVTM and CDR2 as ANQGSEA. CDR3 residues: CSVEGGVADGNTEAFF. DNA of the CDR3: TGCAGCGTTGAAGGAGGGGTCGCGGACGGGAACACTGAAGCTTTCTTT. Variable domain in full (rest from reference TRBV29-1 and TRBJ1-1): SAVISQKPSRDICQRGTSLTIQCQVDSQVTMMFWYRQQPGQSLTLIATANQGSEATYESGFVIDKFPISRPNLTFSTLTVSNMSPEDSSIYLCSVEGGVADGNTEAFFGQGTRLTVV.

V usage is TRBV5-5 and J usage is TRBJ2-5, with a weak D call TRBD1 (5 bases). CDR1 is SGHKS and CDR2 is YYEKEE in the germline V gene (reference sequence). V gave up 0 bases and J gave up 5 bases, with 11 bases separating them. The CDR3 runs to 14 residues. The CDR3: CASSLGVRVETQYF. The DNA of the CDR3 is TGTGCCAGCAGCTTGGGGGTCAGGGTTGAGACCCAGTACTTC.

This chain links TRBV7-8 with TRBJ2-2; no clear D. Germline V CDR1 and CDR2: SGHVS, FQNEAQ. This CDR3 is 12 amino acids long. Deletions cut 6 bases from V and 13 bases from J, with 15 bases between. CDR3 residues: CASRTNEPRLFF. The CDR3 region has the DNA TGTGCCAGCAGGACGAACGAACCAAGGCTGTTTTTT.

The rearrangement joins TRBV5-1 to TRBJ1-1; the D gene is possibly TRBD1 (6 bases). The CDR3 totals 15 residues. Trimming removed 2 bases at V and 1 base at J, with 12 bases between. Germline CDR1 and CDR2: SGHRS and YFSETQ. CDR3 sequence (DNA): TGCGCCAGCAGCTTTCCGCCGGGACAGAACACTGAAGCTTTCTTT. Encoded protein: CASSFPPGQNTEAFF.

The chain is built from TRBV6-1 and TRBJ1-5, with a tentative D call TRBD1 (6 bases). V lost 6 bases, J lost 0 bases, and 12 bases lay in between. From germline, CDR1 is MNHNS and CDR2 SASEGT. CDR3 length: 15 residues. CDR3 region: CASRDGTLSNQPQHF. The CDR3 DNA reads TGTGCCAGCAGGGACGGGACACTTAGCAATCAGCCCCAGCATTTT.

In this sample, this clone turned up once. CDR3 sequence: CASSDSRVGPLHF. For the CDR3, the DNA is TGTGCCAGCAGTGACTCGAGGGTAGGGCCCCTCCACTTT. The gene calls are TRBV6-4 and TRBJ1-6; D uncertain. Germline CDR1 MRHNA, CDR2 SNTAGT. The length of the CDR3 is 13 residues. V lost 0 bases and J lost 13, with 10 bases in between.

The chain links TRBV2 to TRBJ2-5, with D unresolved. V lost 6 bases and J 4 bases, leaving 15 bases between the germline ends. From germline, CDR1 is SNHLY and CDR2 FYNNEI. This CDR3 contains 14 residues. The CDR3 DNA reads as TGTGCCAGCAGACCCGACCAGAGCCTAGAGACCCAGTACTTC. Residues: CASRPDQSLETQYF.

The chain is built from TRBV6-6 and TRBJ1-1; unclear D gene. V lost 2 bases to trimming and J lost 1 base, with 14 bases between them. CDR1 is MNHNY, CDR2 SVGAGI, per germline (reference sequence). The CDR3 runs 16 residues. This CDR3 is CASSYVVVDENTEAFF. The CDR3 nucleotides are TGTGCCAGCAGTTACGTCGTTGTAGATGAGAACACTGAAGCTTTCTTT.

V gene TRBV14 combines with J gene TRBJ2-7; unclear D gene. The length of the CDR3 is 13 residues. Trimming shortened V by 1 base and J by 8 bases, and 12 bases separated the two germline ends. CDR1 and CDR2 from the germline V gene are SGHDN and FVKESK. The CDR3 is CASSQVRLSQQYF. CDR3 sequence (DNA): TGTGCCAGCAGCCAAGTTCGCCTTTCGCAGCAGTACTTC.

The rearrangement uses TRBV5-8 and TRBJ1-6; no clear D gene. CDR3 length: 18 residues. CDR1 and CDR2 from the germline V gene are SGHTS and YDEGEE. V was clipped by 4 bases and J by 4 bases, with 21 bases between them. Here the CDR3 reads CASSVSSRPDKYNSPLHF. DNA for the CDR3: TGTGCCAGCAGCGTCTCGTCCCGACCGGATAAGTATAATTCACCCCTCCACTTT.

The chain carries TRBV7-9 and TRBJ2-7; D is ambiguous. The germline gives CDR1 SEHNR, CDR2 FQNEAQ (reference sequence). The CDR3 spans 12 residues. V lost 8 bases and J lost 3, with 11 bases in between. This CDR3 is CASLGNHYEQYF. For the CDR3, the DNA is TGTGCCAGCTTGGGGAATCACTACGAGCAGTACTTC. The full variable domain, in which reference TRBV7-9 and TRBJ2-7 provide the parts outside the CDR3, is DTGVSQNPRHKITKRGQNVTFRCDPISEHNRLYWYRQTLGQGPEFLTYFQNEAQLEKSRLLSDRFSAERPKGSFSTLEIQRTEQGDSAMYLCASLGNHYEQYFGPGTRLTVT.

J is TRBJ2-7 and V is TRBV10-3; perhaps TRBD2 as D (6 bases). Trimming took off 3 bases at V and 4 bases at J, with 10 bases between the two ends. The V gene's germline CDR1 is ENHRY and CDR2 SYGVKD. CDR3 length: 13 residues. CDR3 region: CAISERAGYEQYF. DNA of the CDR3: TGTGCCATCAGTGAAAGGGCGGGATACGAGCAGTACTTC.

In its sample, this clone was seen a few times. The chain is built from TRBV5-5 and TRBJ1-5, with TRBD1 matching 8 bases. V lost 4 bases and J lost 7; bases outside the gene matches: 7. This CDR3 spans 14 amino acids. Germline CDR1 and CDR2: SGHKS and YYEKEE (reference sequence). Here the CDR3 reads CASSRQGMWQPQHF. The CDR3 coding sequence is TGTGCCAGCAGCCGACAGGGGATGTGGCAGCCCCAGCATTTT.

This sequence joins TRBV6-1 and TRBJ2-5; D is ambiguous. The CDR3 length is 14 residues. Trimming removed 3 bases at V and 4 bases at J, with 12 bases between. From germline, CDR1 is MNHNS and CDR2 SASEGT. Here the CDR3 reads CASSEWRKTETQYF. As DNA, the CDR3 is TGTGCCAGCAGTGAGTGGCGGAAGACAGAGACCCAGTACTTC.

This chain connects TRBV29-1 to TRBJ2-2, with 9 positions matching TRBD1. The ends lost 6 bases at V and 3 bases at J; junction bases unmatched: 8. The germline gives CDR1 SQVTM, CDR2 ANQGSEA. The CDR3 extends over 15 amino acids. The CDR3 protein is CSVYRGLGYTGELFF. The CDR3, as DNA: TGCAGCGTATACAGGGGGCTAGGATACACCGGGGAGCTGTTTTTT.

The J gene is TRBJ2-1, the V gene TRBV7-2; 7 bases are a match to TRBD2. V shed 0 bases, J shed 10 bases, and the junction held 6 bases outside the gene matches. Germline V gene data show CDR1 as SGHTA and CDR2 as FQGNSA. This CDR3 has 14 amino acids. CDR3 protein: CASSLAIQRGEQFF. The CDR3 coding sequence is TGTGCCAGCAGCTTAGCGATACAGCGGGGAGAGCAGTTCTTC.

The sample holds a few counts of this clone. The rearrangement joins TRBV27 to TRBJ2-6; D assignment may be TRBD1 or TRBD2 (5 bases each). This CDR3 spans 16 amino acids. Between the trimmed V and J ends, which lost 1 base and 0 bases, there was a span of 7 bases. Germline CDR1 and CDR2: MNHEY and SMNVEV (reference sequence). CDR3 nucleotides: TGTGCCAGCAGTTTATGGGGGAGCTCTGGGGCCAACGTCCTGACTTTC. Its protein is CASSLWGSSGANVLTF.

The V and J genes are TRBV19 and TRBJ1-1, with 8 bases matching TRBD1. The ends lost 7 bases at V and 6 bases at J; junction bases unmatched: 10. CDR1 is LNHDA and CDR2 is SQIVND in the germline V gene (reference sequence). The CDR3 contains 14 residues. CDR3 amino acids: CASTSDRASAEAFF. The DNA of the CDR3 is TGTGCCAGTACCTCGGACAGGGCAAGCGCTGAAGCTTTCTTT.

The chain joins TRBV29-1 to TRBJ2-7; perhaps D is TRBD1 or TRBD2 (6 bases each). Germline CDR1 SQVTM, CDR2 ANQGSEA. Between the trimmed V and J ends, which lost 7 bases and 2 bases, there was a span of 15 bases. The CDR3 has 13 amino acids. CDR3 nucleotides: TGCAGCGCAACGTGGAGGGGGGCCTACGAGCAGTACTTC. Its protein is CSATWRGAYEQYF.

This sequence joins TRBV6-4 and TRBJ1-1; perhaps TRBD1 as D (5 bases). This CDR3 is 15 amino acids long. In germline, CDR1 is MRHNA, CDR2 SNTAGT. V was shortened by 2 bases and J by 0 bases, with 10 bases between the two germline ends. Here the CDR3 DNA reads TGTGCCAGCAGTGACCAGGAGGGGATGAACACTGAAGCTTTCTTT. It translates to CASSDQEGMNTEAFF.

This clone occurred a few times. The rearrangement uses TRBV27 and TRBJ1-2, with D possibly matching TRBD1 (5 bases). CDR1 is MNHEY, CDR2 SMNVEV, per germline (reference sequence). CDR3 length: 14 amino acids. Deletions cut 5 bases from V and 4 bases from J, with 14 bases between. The CDR3 DNA is TGTGCCAGCAGTGGGAGGGGCGCATCCTATGGCTACACCTTC. As protein: CASSGRGASYGYTF.

In this sample, this clone turned up a few times. The chain carries TRBV27 and TRBJ1-5; 7 nucleotides line up with TRBD1. CDR1 and CDR2 (germline): MNHEY, SMNVEV (reference sequence). J was trimmed by 2 bases and V by 6 bases; bases with no gene match: 10. The CDR3 is 16 amino acids. CDR3 in DNA: TGTGCCAGCAGACCAAACCGACAGGGCCGCAATCAGCCCCAGCATTTT. Its protein product is CASRPNRQGRNQPQHF.

This clone has a handful of counts. The chain joins TRBV5-1 to TRBJ1-1; D gene unclear. The CDR3 is 14 residues long. Germline CDR1 and CDR2: SGHRS and YFSETQ. Trimming took 0 bases from V and 3 from J, leaving 9 bases between them. The CDR3 DNA reads as TGCGCCAGCAGCTTGGAAGGGAGAGACACTGAAGCTTTCTTT. Its translation is CASSLEGRDTEAFF.